This T cell receptor beta chain derives from a study of T cell responses to AZD1222 COVID-19 vaccine. Study-level results: Baseline seropositivity occurred in only 5 to 7 AZD1222 recipients. Sampling captured repertoires only after the peak T cell response.

The CDR3 sequence is 14 residues long. V was pared by 6 bases and J by 3 bases, with 14 bases between. Germline assignment: CDR1 SGHTA and CDR2 FQGNSA. Points on this clone: Its cognate antigen is unknown.

Using immunoSEQ multiplex PCR, the repertoire was profiled, and TCRdb retains in-frame clones only, with some absent. The data show some 190,000 clones, 91% seen once. This sequence joins TRBV7-2 and TRBJ1-1; D is possibly TRBD1 (5 bases). The specimen was peripheral blood, collected 28 days after the second AZD1222 dose. This TCR was recovered from an adult who received the AZD1222 COVID-19 vaccine. The CDR3 coding sequence is TGTGCCAGCAGGCTCGGTAGGGGAGACACTGAAGCTTTCTTT. Amino acid sequence: CASRLGRGDTEAFF.